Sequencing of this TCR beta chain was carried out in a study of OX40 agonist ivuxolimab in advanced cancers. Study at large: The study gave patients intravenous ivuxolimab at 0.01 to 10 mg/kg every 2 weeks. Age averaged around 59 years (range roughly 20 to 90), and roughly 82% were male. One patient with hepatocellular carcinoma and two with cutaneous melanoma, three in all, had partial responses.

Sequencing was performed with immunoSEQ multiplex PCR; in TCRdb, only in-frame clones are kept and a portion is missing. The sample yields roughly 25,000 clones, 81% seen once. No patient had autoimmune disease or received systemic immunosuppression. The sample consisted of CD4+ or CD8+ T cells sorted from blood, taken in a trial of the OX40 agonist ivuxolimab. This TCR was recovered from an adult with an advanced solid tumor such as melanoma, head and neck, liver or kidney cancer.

The CDR3 protein is CASSFIQGPGGEQYF. The DNA of the CDR3 is TGTGCCAGCAGCTTCATACAGGGGCCCGGTGGCGAGCAGTACTTC. The chain joins TRBV7-9 to TRBJ2-7; 7 bases line up with TRBD1. The germline V gene encodes CDR1 SEHNR and CDR2 FQNEAQ (reference sequence). The CDR3 spans 15 residues. The V and J ends lost 3 bases and 6 bases, in that order; junction bases with no gene match: 11.